The entry below describes one T cell receptor beta chain. Germline lookup yields CDR1 SGHKS and CDR2 YYEKEE (reference sequence). The V end was cut by 1 base, the J end by 3 bases, with 7 bases between. The CDR3 spans 13 residues. This sample was included in a study of cytomegalovirus exposure and HLA in healthy donors. Study information: Earlier sequencing of about 179 million T cells yielded 100 million to 140 million unique TCR beta sequences.

PCR primers comprised 60 Vbeta and 13 Jbeta primers. Only in-frame clones appear in the TCRdb table, and some are missing; sequencing was by immunoSEQ multiplex PCR. In total, the table holds more than 65,000 clones. The J gene is TRBJ1-1, the V gene TRBV5-5, with D unresolved. Sequenced material: PBMCs. The TCR was taken from a man aged 35-49 years in good health and CMV-seronegative. The CDR3 DNA sequence: TGTGCCAGCAGCTTGCAGGCAGACACTGAAGCTTTCTTT. This sequence encodes CASSLQADTEAFF.